The 21 T cell receptor beta chains below were found in one sample sequenced in a study of cytomegalovirus exposure and HLA in healthy donors (dated by TCRdb to the late 2010s). The method was the immunoSEQ multiplex PCR assay. TCRdb took over this immuneACCESS table, retaining in-frame rearrangements with V and J assigned. Such tables are incomplete; in checked studies, under half of the missing clones stem from an unresolved V gene, and the remainder is unexplained. For this sample there are around 300,000 clones; 85% to 90% appear just once. The ten largest make up around 0.92% of the sample. The material sequenced was PBMCs. These TCRs come from a woman aged 18-29 years in good health and CMV-seronegative.

This sequence joins TRBV28 and TRBJ2-7; TRBD2 is a possible D gene (6 bases). This CDR3 is 11 amino acids long. Trimming stripped 7 bases from V and 6 bases from J, with 10 bases between. The germline gives CDR1 MDHEN, CDR2 SYDVKM. In DNA, the CDR3 is TGTGCCAGCACCCGGGGGTTCGAGCAGTACTTC. Residues: CASTRGFEQYF.

This rearrangement joins TRBV28 to TRBJ1-2; D is unresolved. CDR1 is MDHEN and CDR2 is SYDVKM in the germline V gene. V was trimmed by 6 bases and J by 4 bases, leaving 21 bases between them. CDR3 length: 16 residues. For the CDR3, the DNA is TGTGCCAGCAGCTTTCTTCTGACGGGGAGGGTCTATGGCTACACCTTC. This sequence encodes CASSFLLTGRVYGYTF.

This clone appeared a few times. V usage is TRBV5-1 and J usage is TRBJ1-2; 9 bases line up with TRBD1. CDR1 is SGHRS and CDR2 is YFSETQ in the germline V gene. Trimming cost V 4 bases and J 5 bases; bases outside gene matches: 21. The CDR3 has 19 amino acids. DNA for the CDR3: TGCGCCAGCAGCCCTACCGGGACAGGGACTAACGCCGCTGGGTATGGCTACACCTTC. This gives the protein CASSPTGTGTNAAGYGYTF. The full variable domain, completed using reference TRBV5-1 and TRBJ1-2, is KAGVTQTPRYLIKTRGQQVTLSCSPISGHRSVSWYQQTPGQGLQFLFEYFSETQRNKGNFPGRFSGRQFSNSRSEMNVSTLELGDSALYLCASSPTGTGTNAAGYGYTFGSGTRLTVV.

The CDR3 is CASSFGGSQLGLYSNQPQHF. The CDR3 DNA is TGTGCCAGCAGTTTTGGCGGGTCACAGTTGGGCCTCTATAGCAATCAGCCCCAGCATTTT. V gene TRBV28 combines with J gene TRBJ1-5, with no clear D. Trimming removed 3 bases at V and 0 bases at J, with 24 bases between. This CDR3 region has 20 residues. CDR1 and CDR2 from the germline V gene are MDHEN and SYDVKM.

The chain links TRBV5-6 to TRBJ2-7; 9 positions agree with TRBD2. Germline values: CDR1 SGHDT, CDR2 YYEEEE. With 6 bases clipped from V and 3 bases from J, the junction kept 7 bases outside the gene matches. The CDR3 has 14 amino acids. The CDR3 DNA sequence: TGTGCCAGCACGACTAGCGGACGCTACTACGAGCAGTACTTC. Amino acid sequence: CASTTSGRYYEQYF.

J is TRBJ1-4 and V is TRBV7-2; possibly TRBD1 for D (6 bases). The CDR3 is 16 amino acids. The germline V gene encodes CDR1 SGHTA and CDR2 FQGNSA. V gave up 1 base and J gave up 5 bases, with 14 bases separating them. This CDR3 is CASSLEAGEKNEKLFF. In DNA form, the CDR3 reads TGTGCCAGCAGCTTAGAGGCAGGGGAGAAGAATGAAAAACTGTTTTTT.

The rearrangement uses TRBV29-1 and TRBJ1-1; TRBD1 aligns across 9 bases. The CDR3 covers 13 residues. The junction had 4 bases not matched to a gene; V was cut back by 7 bases and J by 1 base. Germline assignment: CDR1 SQVTM and CDR2 ANQGSEA. The CDR3 DNA sequence: TGCAGCGGCGGACAGGGGCAGAACACTGAAGCTTTCTTT. Translation: CSGGQGQNTEAFF.

CDR3 nucleotides: TGTGCCAGCAGTTTAGGGACAGCTCCCGGGGAGCTGTTTTTT. Protein sequence: CASSLGTAPGELFF. The chain combines TRBV27 with TRBJ2-2, with 7 nucleotides matching TRBD1. The CDR3 runs to 14 residues. V trimming: 2 bases; J trimming: 6 bases; junction bases outside the gene matches: 3. Germline loops: CDR1 MNHEY, CDR2 SMNVEV (reference sequence).

The genes are TRBV6-5 and TRBJ1-2, with 11 bases matching TRBD1. CDR1 MNHEY and CDR2 SVGAGI come from the germline V gene. CDR3 length equals 14 residues. The V and J ends lost 4 bases and 6 bases, in that order; junction bases with no gene match: 4. The CDR3 DNA reads TGTGCCAGCAGTTTGGACAGGGGGCTTGATGGCTACACCTTC. This sequence encodes CASSLDRGLDGYTF.

The rearrangement uses TRBV27 and TRBJ2-5; 9 positions match TRBD1. The germline gives CDR1 MNHEY, CDR2 SMNVEV (reference sequence). With V trimmed by 3 bases and J by 5 bases, 7 bases remained unmatched. This CDR3 has 15 amino acids. The CDR3 nucleotides read TGTGCCAGCAGTTTCTCGGGACAGGGTTGGGAGACCCAGTACTTC. It is translated as CASSFSGQGWETQYF.

The chain has TRBV28 and TRBJ1-1; D unresolved. Germline CDR1 and CDR2: MDHEN and SYDVKM. V dropped 5 bases and J dropped 0 bases, with 16 bases sitting between them. This CDR3 is 16 amino acids long. DNA of the CDR3: TGTGCCAGCAGTCTCACCCGGGAGGGAATGAACACTGAAGCTTTCTTT. It yields the protein CASSLTREGMNTEAFF.

The V gene is TRBV6-1, the J gene TRBJ2-1; weak D call: TRBD2 (6 bases). Germline loops: CDR1 MNHNS, CDR2 SASEGT. The CDR3 spans 17 residues. Trimming removed 4 bases from V and 7 bases from J, with 23 bases in between. DNA of the CDR3: TGTGCCAGCAGTGTCTTCCGGAGGACTAACGACGGTAATGAGCAGTTCTTC. Translating it yields CASSVFRRTNDGNEQFF.

Worth noting for this clone: This same CDR3 is encoded by further DNA sequences in the sample. V and J are TRBV7-3 and TRBJ2-5; D ambiguous. V lost 3 bases and J lost 3, with 8 bases in between. This CDR3 comprises 13 residues. Germline V lookup: CDR1 SGHTA, CDR2 FQGTGA. CDR3 coding DNA: TGTGCCAGCAGCTTTTCCCGGGAAGAGACCCAGTACTTC. Amino acid sequence: CASSFSREETQYF.

The chain joins TRBV6-1 to TRBJ1-3; D is ambiguous. Germline CDR1 and CDR2: MNHNS and SASEGT. The CDR3 runs 15 residues. The germline V and J ends were trimmed by 2 bases and 2 bases, with 10 bases remaining between them. CDR3 nucleotide sequence: TGTGCCAGCAGTGAATCTATCACCCCTGGAAACACCATATATTTT. Protein sequence: CASSESITPGNTIYF.

V gene TRBV6-5 combines with J gene TRBJ2-3, with D unclear. The germline V gene has CDR1 MNHEY and CDR2 SVGAGI. The CDR3 totals 15 residues. V shed 2 bases and J shed 4 bases, with 13 bases lying between them. The CDR3 here is CASSYESRWPDTQYF. The CDR3 DNA reads TGTGCCAGCAGTTACGAGTCCAGGTGGCCAGATACGCAGTATTTT.

The chain joins TRBV28 to TRBJ2-7, with a weak D call TRBD2 (6 bases). CDR1 and CDR2 from the germline V gene are MDHEN and SYDVKM. This CDR3 is built from 13 residues. V shed 2 bases and J shed 6 bases, with 11 bases lying between them. As DNA, the CDR3 is TGTGCCAGCAGTTTAGGCGCGGGGCGCGAGCAGTACTTC. It yields the protein CASSLGAGREQYF.

The V and J genes are TRBV27 and TRBJ1-2; 10 bases match TRBD1. The CDR3 has 14 residues. J gave up 4 bases and V 5 bases, and 4 bases lay outside the gene matches. From germline, CDR1 is MNHEY and CDR2 SMNVEV (reference sequence). The CDR3 DNA reads TGTGCCAGCAGTATGGGACAGGGGATCTATGGCTACACCTTC. Translating it yields CASSMGQGIYGYTF.

This clone was recorded only once. The chain links TRBV5-1 to TRBJ2-7; 8 bases match TRBD1. Germline trimming cut 4 bases from V and 5 bases from J; bases unmatched to any gene: 11. CDR1 and CDR2 (germline): SGHRS, YFSETQ. This CDR3 spans 15 amino acids. CDR3: CASSLSNPGGHEQYF. The CDR3 DNA is TGCGCCAGCAGCCTATCGAACCCAGGGGGCCACGAGCAGTACTTC.

This chain joins TRBV7-3 and TRBJ1-2; 7 nucleotides line up with TRBD1. V shed 4 bases, J shed 2 bases, and the junction held 13 bases outside the gene matches. Germline-derived CDR1 and CDR2 are SGHTA and FQGTGA. The CDR3 is 17 residues long. Here the CDR3 DNA reads TGTGCCAGCAGCTGGTCCCCCACGGGACAGATAAACTATGGCTACACCTTC. This translates into CASSWSPTGQINYGYTF.

This clone was observed a few times. V gene TRBV2 combines with J gene TRBJ2-7; D not resolved. V dropped 4 bases and J dropped 4 bases, with 8 bases sitting between them. This CDR3 contains 12 residues. Germline V lookup: CDR1 SNHLY, CDR2 FYNNEI. The CDR3 is CASSVSFYEQYF. In nucleotides, the CDR3 is TGTGCCAGCAGTGTATCGTTTTACGAGCAGTACTTC.

The chain couples TRBV5-1 to TRBJ2-5; D perhaps matches TRBD2 (6 bases). This CDR3 is built from 14 residues. Trimming removed 1 base at V and 3 bases at J, with 10 bases between. Germline-derived CDR1 and CDR2 are SGHRS and YFSETQ. CDR3 bases: TGCGCCAGCAGCTTGTCCGGGAGAAAAGAGACCCAGTACTTC. Translation gives CASSLSGRKETQYF.